This T cell receptor beta chain originates from a study of beta chain features in type 1 diabetes. Study observations and caveats: More deletions and fewer insertions at VDJ junctions were seen in type 1 diabetes patients. In patients and controls equally, PCR might favor templates that are shorter. When Type 1 diabetes patients were examined, their TCRB CDR3s proved moderately but significantly shorter in all four CD4+ subsets.

Concerning this clone: The antigen is undetermined.

Expressed TCRB transcripts were sequenced because the isolated RNA had all been reverse transcribed beforehand. The method was immunoSEQ multiplex PCR; TCRdb's version includes in-frame clones alone and lacks a portion of them. This sample has around 200,000 clones, with less than 15% found just once. V lost 5 bases and J lost 5, with 18 bases in between. This CDR3 is 15 amino acids long. CDR1 and CDR2 (germline): KGHSH, LQKENI. The sequenced sample was central memory CD4+ T cells from blood. The clonotype comes from a woman younger than 35 in good health. The chain combines TRBV18 with TRBJ2-5; D may be TRBD1 (5 bases). Here the CDR3 DNA reads TGTGCCAGCTCAGCCCAGGGTGTGGGCTACGAGACCCAGTACTTC. It encodes CASSAQGVGYETQYF.